This TCR beta chain was captured by sequencing in a study of human thymus T cells. Here immunoSEQ multiplex PCR was the method, and the copy in TCRdb shows in-frame clones only, minus some. The sample contains some 120,000 clones, 90% to 95% of which appear only once. Thymic material originated from resections removed in the course of corrective heart surgery. CDR1 is SGHDN, CDR2 FVKESK, per germline. The CDR3 covers 14 residues. After removal of 5 bases from V and 1 base from J, the junction contained 5 bases not matched to a gene. The chain is built from TRBV14 and TRBJ2-7, with 7 bases matching TRBD1. The source of this sequence is a boy under two years old with a congenital heart defect but otherwise immunologically healthy. Sequenced: thymus tissue. This CDR3 reads CASSYRTGSYEQYF. Here the CDR3 DNA reads TGTGCCAGCAGCTACCGGACAGGTTCCTACGAGCAGTACTTC.